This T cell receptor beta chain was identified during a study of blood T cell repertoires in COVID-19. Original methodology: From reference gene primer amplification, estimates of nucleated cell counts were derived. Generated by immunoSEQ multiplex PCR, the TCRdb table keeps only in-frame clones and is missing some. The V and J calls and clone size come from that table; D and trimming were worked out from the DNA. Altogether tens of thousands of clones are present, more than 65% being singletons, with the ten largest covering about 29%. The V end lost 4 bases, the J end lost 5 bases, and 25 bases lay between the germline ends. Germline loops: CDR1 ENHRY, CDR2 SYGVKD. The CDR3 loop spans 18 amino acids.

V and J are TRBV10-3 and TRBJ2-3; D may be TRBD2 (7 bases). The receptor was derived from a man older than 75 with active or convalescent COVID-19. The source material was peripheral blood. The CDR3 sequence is CAISGPTGGGGIGDTQYF. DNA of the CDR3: TGTGCCATCAGTGGACCAACAGGAGGGGGGGGAATCGGAGATACGCAGTATTTT.